The clone carrying this T cell receptor (beta chain) was counted many times. Its antigen is undetermined. This CDR3 is built from 14 residues. The germline V gene has CDR1 MDHEN and CDR2 SYDVKM. Trimming left V 4 bases short and J 2 bases short, with 9 bases between. This sample stems from a study of T cells in Graves' hyperthyroidism and ophthalmopathy. Findings and limits, study-wide: The model's output predicted ophthalmopathy at a median of about 6.5 months prior to onset. Most thyroid clonotypes with frequency above 0.001 were detected in blood.

RNA transcripts yielded amplified TCR beta CDR3 regions. The HTBI set primed first-round TCR CDR3 RT-PCR. In TCRdb, the multiplex PCR reads were re-called with MiXCR into one record per CDR3 protein. Of 200,000 to 250,000 distinct CDR3 sequences in the sample, about 15% were seen once. The sample consisted of blood. The receptor's source is a woman between 18 and 30 years old with Graves' ophthalmopathy. The genes are TRBV28 and TRBJ1-3, with a possible D match to TRBD1 (6 bases). The CDR3 nucleotides read TGTGCCAGCAGTTCGACAGGAGCTGGAAACACCATATATTTT. It yields the protein CASSSTGAGNTIYF.